Below are 30 T cell receptor beta chains sequenced from a single sample in a study of blood T cell repertoires in COVID-19. TCRdb's copy holds only in-frame clones and misses some; the assay was immunoSEQ multiplex PCR. The sample lists 300,000 or so clones, approximately 89% seen once, with under 3.5% in the top ten. Input material: PBMCs or T cells enriched from blood (not recorded which). Receptors were obtained from a woman between 45 and 60 years old who had been exposed to COVID-19.

The chain employs TRBV5-6 and TRBJ1-2, with 7 bases fitting TRBD1. Germline V gives CDR1 SGHDT, CDR2 YYEEEE. CDR3 length equals 17 residues. Trimming took 4 bases from V and 2 from J; bases not matched to a gene: 14. The CDR3 sequence is CASSRGQETDLNYGYTF. For the CDR3, the DNA is TGTGCCAGCAGCCGAGGACAGGAGACCGACCTAAACTATGGCTACACCTTC.

This clone appeared many times. The chain has TRBV5-4 and TRBJ2-1; perhaps TRBD1 as D (6 bases). Germline V gene sequence: CDR1 SGHNT, CDR2 YYREEE (reference sequence). V lost 0 bases to trimming and J lost 9 bases, with 10 bases between them. The CDR3 sequence is 13 residues long. CDR3: CASSLEGELEQFF. The DNA for the CDR3 is TGTGCCAGCAGCTTGGAGGGGGAACTTGAGCAGTTCTTC.

This clone was counted a few times. This chain joins TRBV5-1 and TRBJ1-2; 9 bases line up with TRBD1. CDR1 SGHRS and CDR2 YFSETQ come from the germline V gene. V trimming: 1 base; J trimming: 2 bases; junction bases outside the gene matches: 3. The CDR3 consists of 15 residues. The CDR3 is CASSLTGGLNYGYTF. The CDR3 coding sequence is TGCGCCAGCAGCTTGACAGGGGGCTTAAACTATGGCTACACCTTC.

The chain couples TRBV21-1 to TRBJ1-5; the table names TRBD1, a call not compared with the DNA. TRBV21-1 is noted as a pseudogene. The CDR3 sequence is 15 residues long. The DNA of the CDR3 is TGTGCCAGCAGCATGCCCGACAGATCCAATCAGCCCCAGCATTTT. Translation: CASSMPDRSNQPQHF.

CDR3 residues: CASSLPTGGFLNDSYEQYF. In DNA form, the CDR3 reads TGCGCCAGCAGCTTACCGACAGGGGGCTTCCTGAACGACTCCTACGAGCAGTACTTC. The V gene is TRBV5-1, the J gene TRBJ2-7, with 10 bases lining up with TRBD1. V was clipped by 2 bases and J by 0 bases; unmatched bases: 14. The CDR3 is 19 amino acids. Germline values: CDR1 SGHRS, CDR2 YFSETQ.

This sequence joins TRBV3-1 (or the pseudogene TRBV3-2) and TRBJ1-4, with D tentatively TRBD1 (5 bases). Between the trimmed V and J ends, which lost 1 base and 0 bases, there was a span of 9 bases. This CDR3 contains 16 residues. Germline V gives CDR1 LGHDT, CDR2 YNNKEL (reference sequence). For the CDR3, the DNA is TGTGCCAGCAGCCAAGTCCAGGGCACAACTAATGAAAAACTGTTTTTT. Translation: CASSQVQGTTNEKLFF.

This clone showed up just a few times. The V and J genes are TRBV19 and TRBJ1-5; D is undetermined. The CDR3 loop spans 14 amino acids. CDR1 and CDR2 (germline): LNHDA, SQIVND (reference sequence). The germline V and J ends were trimmed by 3 bases and 4 bases, with 10 bases remaining between them. CDR3 loop: CASSMSGYNQPQHF. In DNA form, the CDR3 reads TGTGCCAGTAGTATGTCGGGGTATAATCAGCCCCAGCATTTT.

This clone was counted once. The chain links TRBV5-6 to TRBJ1-2; TRBD1 matches 7 bases. CDR1 and CDR2 (germline): SGHDT, YYEEEE. This CDR3 spans 16 amino acids. The junction had 13 bases not matched to a gene; V was cut back by 4 bases and J by 4 bases. CDR3 sequence: CASSRSFGTAVYGYTF. CDR3 DNA sequence: TGTGCCAGCAGCAGATCTTTTGGGACAGCGGTCTATGGCTACACCTTC.

The rearrangement joins TRBV28 to TRBJ1-5; D may be TRBD1 (6 bases). The V gene lost 6 bases and the J gene lost 3 bases, with 12 bases spanning the gap. The CDR3 contains 14 residues. Looked up from germline, CDR1 is MDHEN and CDR2 is SYDVKM. The CDR3 reads CASRKTGPNQPQHF. The DNA for the CDR3 is TGTGCCAGCAGAAAAACAGGGCCCAATCAGCCCCAGCATTTT. Based on the CDR3 plus reference TRBV28 and TRBJ1-5, the full variable domain is DVKVTQSSRYLVKRTGEKVFLECVQDMDHENMFWYRQDPGLGLRLIYFSYDVKMKEKGDIPEGYSVSREKKERFSLILESASTNQTSMYLCASRKTGPNQPQHFGDGTRLSIL.

The count of this clone is one. The chain is built from TRBV10-1 and TRBJ2-3; 12 bases are shared with TRBD2. This CDR3 is built from 15 residues. The germline V gene has CDR1 WNHNN and CDR2 SYGVQD (reference sequence). With 7 bases clipped from V and 6 bases from J, the junction kept 8 bases outside the gene matches. The CDR3 loop is CASTRLAGGHDTQYF. The DNA of the CDR3 is TGCGCCAGCACGCGTCTAGCGGGGGGGCACGATACGCAGTATTTT.

The chain uses TRBV9 and TRBJ1-5, with 7 bases lining up with TRBD1. Per germline, CDR1 SGDLS and CDR2 YYNGEE. The CDR3 is 15 residues long. The ends lost 3 bases at V and 7 bases at J; junction bases unmatched: 10. The CDR3 spells CASSGPKTGNQPQHF. DNA for the CDR3: TGTGCCAGCAGCGGCCCGAAGACAGGGAACCAGCCCCAGCATTTT.

The chain combines TRBV28 with TRBJ1-4, with 11 bases identical to TRBD1. This CDR3 is 14 amino acids long. The junction had 6 bases not matched to a gene; V was cut back by 8 bases and J by 7 bases. The V gene's germline CDR1 is MDHEN and CDR2 SYDVKM. The chain's CDR3 is CASDGTGGFEKLFF. The CDR3 DNA reads TGTGCCAGCGACGGGACAGGGGGTTTTGAAAAACTGTTTTTT.

Details on this clone: The junction shows a germline mismatch at one end, possibly a read error. This chain connects TRBV5-5 to TRBJ2-5; TRBD2 matches at 8 bases. There are 16 residues in the CDR3. Germline CDR1 and CDR2: SGHKS and YYEKEE (reference sequence). The CDR3 here is CTSSLRRGAREETQYF. CDR3 nucleotides: TGTACCAGCAGCTTGCGGCGGGGGGCCCGAGAAGAGACCCAGTACTTC.

The genes are TRBV11-2 and TRBJ2-2; 14 bases are shared with TRBD2. The germline V gene has CDR1 SGHAT and CDR2 FQNNGV. V shed 1 base and J 2 bases; nucleotides not matched to a gene: 3. CDR3 length: 18 residues. CDR3 sequence reads: CASSLGGLAGANTGELFF. CDR3 coding DNA: TGTGCCAGCAGCTTAGGGGGACTAGCGGGAGCAAACACCGGGGAGCTGTTTTTT.

This clone was seen a few times. The chain is built from TRBV5-1 and TRBJ2-7, with D perhaps matching TRBD2 (6 bases). Looked up from germline, CDR1 is SGHRS and CDR2 is YFSETQ. Deletions cut 0 bases from V and 4 bases from J, with 11 bases between. The CDR3 has 14 residues. The CDR3 bases are TGCGCCAGCAGCTTGGCACCGGACTATTACGAGCAGTACTTC. This sequence encodes CASSLAPDYYEQYF.

The gene calls are TRBV7-2 and TRBJ1-2; TRBD1 matches 12 bases. Germline V gene data show CDR1 as SGHTA and CDR2 as FQGNSA. CDR3 length equals 18 residues. Trimming took 5 bases from V and 8 from J; bases not matched to a gene: 18. CDR3 protein: CASSPEWDRGHPRYGYTF. CDR3 DNA sequence: TGTGCCAGCAGCCCCGAATGGGACAGGGGGCACCCCCGCTACGGCTACACCTTC. The full variable domain, with the rest looked up from reference TRBV7-2 and TRBJ1-2, is GAGVSQSPSNKVTEKGKDVELRCDPISGHTALYWYRQSLGQGLEFLIYFQGNSAPDKSGLPSDRFSAERTGGSVSTLTIQRTQQEDSAVYLCASSPEWDRGHPRYGYTFGSGTRLTVV.

The chain combines TRBV27 with TRBJ1-5; the match to TRBD1 covers 8 bases. The germline V gene has CDR1 MNHEY and CDR2 SMNVEV (reference sequence). This CDR3 contains 17 residues. The trim removed 6 bases at V and 3 bases at J, leaving 13 bases unmatched. The CDR3: CASRPTGGVVPNQPQHF. As DNA, the CDR3 is TGTGCCAGCAGGCCCACAGGGGGTGTGGTCCCCAATCAGCCCCAGCATTTT.

The rearrangement links TRBV5-5 to TRBJ1-6; possibly TRBD1 for D (6 bases). From germline, CDR1 is SGHKS and CDR2 YYEKEE (reference sequence). CDR3 length: 17 residues. V was trimmed by 0 bases and J by 0 bases, leaving 10 bases between them. CDR3: CASSLGTAGSYNSPLHF. As DNA, the CDR3 is TGTGCCAGCAGCTTGGGGACAGCCGGCTCCTATAATTCACCCCTCCACTTT.

This chain connects TRBV19 to TRBJ1-6, with TRBD1 matching 8 bases. Germline V gene lookup returns CDR1 LNHDA and CDR2 SQIVND (reference sequence). With 5 bases clipped from V and 10 bases from J, the junction kept 16 bases outside the gene matches. The CDR3 is 17 amino acids. In DNA, the CDR3 is TGTGCCAGTAGTTGGACAAGGGACAGGCCGACTAGGTCACCCCTCCACTTT. The encoded protein is CASSWTRDRPTRSPLHF.

This clone was seen a few times. The chain has TRBV7-2 and TRBJ2-7; 12 bases are a match to TRBD2. Per the germline V gene, CDR1 is SGHTA and CDR2 is FQGNSA. Trimming took 6 bases from V and 5 from J; bases not matched to a gene: 8. CDR3 length: 15 amino acids. CDR3: CASSLWTSGTHEQYF. The CDR3 DNA follows: TGTGCCAGCAGTCTTTGGACTAGCGGGACGCACGAGCAGTACTTC.

The rearrangement uses TRBV30 and TRBJ1-4; no clear D gene. Trimming removed 2 bases at V and 8 bases at J, with 9 bases between. The CDR3 length is 12 residues. In germline, CDR1 is GTSNPN, CDR2 SVGIG (reference sequence). The CDR3 coding sequence is TGTGCCTGGAGTCGGTCTTGGGAAAAACTGTTTTTT. It is translated as CAWSRSWEKLFF. The entire variable domain, with the rest obtained from reference TRBV30 and TRBJ1-4, is as follows: SQTIHQWPATLVQPVGSPLSLECTVEGTSNPNLYWYRQAAGRGLQLLFYSVGIGQISSEVPQNLSASRPQDRQFILSSKKLLLSDSGFYLCAWSRSWEKLFFGSGTQLSVL.

The V gene is TRBV30, the J gene TRBJ1-4, with D possibly TRBD1 on 6 matching bases. The V end lost 4 bases, the J end lost 4 bases, and 22 bases lay between the germline ends. The CDR3 extends over 17 amino acids. Germline loops: CDR1 GTSNPN, CDR2 SVGIG (reference sequence). The CDR3 DNA reads TGTGCCTGGATTCCCCCCGGGACAAGGGGGAATAATGAAAAACTGTTTTTT. Its protein is CAWIPPGTRGNNEKLFF.

The rearrangement joins TRBV5-1 to TRBJ1-2; 11 bases match TRBD1. CDR1 and CDR2 (germline): SGHRS, YFSETQ. This CDR3 is built from 15 residues. V lost 1 base and J lost 7; bases outside the gene matches: 6. CDR3 coding DNA: TGCGCCAGCAGCTTGTGGACAGGGGGCTCTCTTGGCTACACCTTC. Translation: CASSLWTGGSLGYTF.

The J gene is TRBJ1-2, the V gene TRBV6-5, with D perhaps TRBD1 (6 bases). The CDR3 totals 15 residues. CDR1 and CDR2 from the germline V gene are MNHEY and SVGAGI. The V and J ends lost 10 bases and 2 bases respectively, with 20 bases between them. Here the CDR3 reads CATNIKDSLNYGYTF. The CDR3 DNA follows: TGTGCCACCAACATAAAGGACAGCCTAAACTATGGCTACACCTTC.

The chain combines TRBV7-6 with TRBJ2-7; D unresolved. V lost 5 bases and J lost 1, with 18 bases in between. The V gene's germline CDR1 is SGHVS and CDR2 FNYEAQ. This CDR3 has 16 residues. The CDR3: CASSPVGQILSYEQYF. Here the CDR3 DNA reads TGTGCCAGCAGCCCAGTGGGCCAGATCCTATCCTACGAGCAGTACTTC.

V is TRBV7-2 and J is TRBJ2-1, with a tentative D call TRBD2 (5 bases). Trimming pared 5 bases from V and 8 bases from J, leaving 19 bases between. The CDR3 loop spans 15 amino acids. Germline-derived CDR1 and CDR2 are SGHTA and FQGNSA. Here the CDR3 reads CASSPRLYPGDEQFF. In DNA form, the CDR3 reads TGTGCCAGCAGCCCCCGACTTTACCCCGGGGATGAGCAGTTCTTC.

This clone has only one observation. This chain uses TRBV19 with TRBJ2-3; possible D gene TRBD2, 6 bases. Trimming took off 3 bases at V and 0 bases at J, with 10 bases between the two ends. Germline assignment: CDR1 LNHDA and CDR2 SQIVND (reference sequence). CDR3 size: 15 residues. This CDR3 reads CASSMELASTDTQYF. The CDR3 nucleotides read TGTGCCAGTAGTATGGAACTAGCTAGCACAGATACGCAGTATTTT.

V gene TRBV3-1 (or the pseudogene TRBV3-2) combines with J gene TRBJ1-2; possibly TRBD1 for D (5 bases). The CDR3 sequence is 15 residues long. Looked up from germline, CDR1 is LGHDT and CDR2 is YNNKEL (reference sequence). The V gene lost 1 base and the J gene lost 7 bases, with 16 bases spanning the gap. This CDR3 reads CASSQGGGGLSGYTF. CDR3 nucleotides: TGTGCCAGCAGCCAAGGGGGCGGGGGTCTGAGTGGCTACACCTTC.

The J gene is TRBJ2-7, the V gene TRBV9; TRBD2 matches 9 bases. J was trimmed by 0 bases and V by 0 bases; bases with no gene match: 4. Per germline, CDR1 SGDLS and CDR2 YYNGEE. This CDR3 is 16 amino acids long. CDR3 nucleotide sequence: TGTGCCAGCAGCGTAGGCGCTAGCGGGGCCTCCTACGAGCAGTACTTC. The encoded protein is CASSVGASGASYEQYF.

The rearrangement joins TRBV5-4 to TRBJ1-1; D gene uncertain. Trimming took 0 bases from V and 3 from J, leaving 6 bases between them. Germline CDR1 SGHNT, CDR2 YYREEE (reference sequence). The CDR3 spans 13 residues. The CDR3 nucleotides are TGTGCCAGCAGCTTGGCCTATGACACTGAAGCTTTCTTT. It encodes CASSLAYDTEAFF.